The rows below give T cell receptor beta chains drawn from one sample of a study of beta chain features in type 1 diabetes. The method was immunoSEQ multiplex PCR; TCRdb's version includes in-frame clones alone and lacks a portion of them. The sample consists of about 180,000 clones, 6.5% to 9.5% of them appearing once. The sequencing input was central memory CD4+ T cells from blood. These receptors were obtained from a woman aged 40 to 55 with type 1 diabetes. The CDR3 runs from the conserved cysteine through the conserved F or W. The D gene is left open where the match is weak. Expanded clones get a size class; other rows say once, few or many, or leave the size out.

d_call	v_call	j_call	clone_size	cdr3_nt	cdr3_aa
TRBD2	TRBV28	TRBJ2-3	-	TGTGCCAGCGGCAATCGGGGGGGCGGCACAGATACGCAGTATTTT	CASGNRGGGTDTQYF
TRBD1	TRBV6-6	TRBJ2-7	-	TGTGCCAGCAAGGGGACAGGGGAAGGGGCCGAGCAGTACTTC	CASKGTGEGAEQYF
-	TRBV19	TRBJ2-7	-	TGTGCCAGTAGTAGGGGAGGTGGAAGCTACGAGCAGTACTTC	CASSRGGGSYEQYF
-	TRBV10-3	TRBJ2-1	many	TGTGCCATCAGTGACTTATACAATGAGCAGTTCTTC	CAISDLYNEQFF
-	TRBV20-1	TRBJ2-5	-	TGCAGTGCTAGGGGCAGAGAGACCCAGTACTTC	CSARGRETQYF
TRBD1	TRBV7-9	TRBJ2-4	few	TGTGCCAGCACCCGGGACAGGGGGGAGGACATTCAGTACTTC	CASTRDRGEDIQYF
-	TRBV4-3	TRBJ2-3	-	TGCGCCAGCAGCCGCGCGGTAGCGGCTACCACAGATACGCAGTATTTT	CASSRAVAATTDTQYF
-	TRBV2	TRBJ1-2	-	TGTGCCAGCAAGGTTCGGGATTCAAACTATGGCTACACCTTC	CASKVRDSNYGYTF
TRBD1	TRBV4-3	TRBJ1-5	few	TGCGCCAGCAGCCGCGACAGGGTCCTTCAGCCCCAGCATTTT	CASSRDRVLQPQHF
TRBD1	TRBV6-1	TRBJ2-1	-	TGTGCCAGCAGCTTAGACAGGGGGCGCTTGGGTGAGCAGTTCTTC	CASSLDRGRLGEQFF
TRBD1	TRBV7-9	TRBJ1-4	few	TGTGCCAGCAGCACGGGGACAGGGGTTGGGGAAAAACTGTTTTTT	CASSTGTGVGEKLFF
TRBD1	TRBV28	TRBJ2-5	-	TGTGCCAGCAGTTTAGGGACAGCACAAGAGACCCAGTACTTC	CASSLGTAQETQYF
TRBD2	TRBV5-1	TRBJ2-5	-	TGCGCCAGCAGCAGCGGGGGGCCCGGGGAGACCCAGTACTTC	CASSSGGPGETQYF
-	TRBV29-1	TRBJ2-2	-	TGCAGCGTTGAAAGGAGCACCGGGGAGCTGTTTTTT	CSVERSTGELFF
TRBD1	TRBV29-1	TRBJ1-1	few	TGCAGCGGCGCCGCGGACAGGGGCGCTGAAGCTTTCTTT	CSGAADRGAEAFF
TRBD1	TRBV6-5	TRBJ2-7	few	TGTGCCAGCAGTTACTCGAAAGACAGGGGACACGAGCAGTACTTC	CASSYSKDRGHEQYF
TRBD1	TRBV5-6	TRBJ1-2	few	TGTGCCAGCAGCTATGGACAGGGGGCCTATGGCTACACCTTC	CASSYGQGAYGYTF